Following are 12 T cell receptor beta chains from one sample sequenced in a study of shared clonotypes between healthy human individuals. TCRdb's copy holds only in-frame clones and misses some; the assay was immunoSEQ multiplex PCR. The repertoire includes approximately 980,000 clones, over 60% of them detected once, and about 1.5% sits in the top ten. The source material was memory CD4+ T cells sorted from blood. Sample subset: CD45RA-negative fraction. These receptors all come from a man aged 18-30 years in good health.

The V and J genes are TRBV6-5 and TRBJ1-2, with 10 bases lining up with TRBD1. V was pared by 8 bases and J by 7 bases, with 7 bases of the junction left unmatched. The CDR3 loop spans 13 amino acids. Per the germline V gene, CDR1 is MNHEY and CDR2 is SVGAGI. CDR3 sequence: CASRGTGAGGYTF. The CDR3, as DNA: TGTGCCAGCCGTGGGACAGGGGCGGGTGGCTACACCTTC.

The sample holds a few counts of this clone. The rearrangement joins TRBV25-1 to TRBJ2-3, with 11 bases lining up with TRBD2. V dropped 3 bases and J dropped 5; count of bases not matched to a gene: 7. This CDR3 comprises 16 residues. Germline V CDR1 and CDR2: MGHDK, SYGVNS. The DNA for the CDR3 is TGTGCCAGCAGTGACATCCTAGCGGGAGGCCGAGATACGCAGTATTTT. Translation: CASSDILAGGRDTQYF.

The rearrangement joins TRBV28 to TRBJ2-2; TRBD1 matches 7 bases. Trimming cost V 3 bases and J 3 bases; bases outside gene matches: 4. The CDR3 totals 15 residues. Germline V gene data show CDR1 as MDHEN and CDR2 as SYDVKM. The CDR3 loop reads CASSFAQGYTGELFF. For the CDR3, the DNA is TGTGCCAGCAGTTTCGCACAGGGGTACACCGGGGAGCTGTTTTTT.

This chain's CDR3 is CASSQGQGVGEQYF. Written as DNA, the CDR3 is TGCGCCAGCAGCCAAGGGCAGGGGGTGGGGGAGCAGTACTTC. This chain links TRBV4-1 with TRBJ2-7, with 7 bases identical to TRBD1. CDR1 and CDR2 from the germline V gene are MGHRA and YSYEKL. The CDR3 is made up of 14 amino acids. After removal of 1 base from V and 7 bases from J, the junction contained 7 bases not matched to a gene.

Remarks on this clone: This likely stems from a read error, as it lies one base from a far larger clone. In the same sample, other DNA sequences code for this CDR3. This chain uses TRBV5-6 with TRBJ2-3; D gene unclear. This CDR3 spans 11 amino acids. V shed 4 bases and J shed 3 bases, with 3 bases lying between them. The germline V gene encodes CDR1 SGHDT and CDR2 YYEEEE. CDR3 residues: CASSVTDTQYF. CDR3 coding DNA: TGTGCCAGCAGCGTTACAGATACGCAGTATTTT.

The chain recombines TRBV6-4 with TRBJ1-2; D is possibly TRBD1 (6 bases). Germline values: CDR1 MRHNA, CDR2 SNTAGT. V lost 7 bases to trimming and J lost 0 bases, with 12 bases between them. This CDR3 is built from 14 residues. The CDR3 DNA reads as TGTGCCAGCACCCACCACAGGGCTAACTATGGCTACACCTTC. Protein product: CASTHHRANYGYTF.

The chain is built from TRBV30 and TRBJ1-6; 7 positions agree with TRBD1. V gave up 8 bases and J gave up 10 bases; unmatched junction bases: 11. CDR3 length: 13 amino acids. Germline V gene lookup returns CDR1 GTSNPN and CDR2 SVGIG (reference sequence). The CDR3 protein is CAGGDRDRSPLHF. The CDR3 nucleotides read TGTGCCGGGGGCGACAGGGATCGGTCACCCCTCCACTTT.

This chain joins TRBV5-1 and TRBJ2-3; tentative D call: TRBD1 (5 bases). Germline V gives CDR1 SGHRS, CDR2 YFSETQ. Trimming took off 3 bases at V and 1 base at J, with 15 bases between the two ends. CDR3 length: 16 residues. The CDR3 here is CASSYRTIDGTDTQYF. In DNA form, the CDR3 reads TGCGCCAGCAGCTACCGGACAATTGACGGCACAGATACGCAGTATTTT.

CDR3 DNA sequence: TGTGCCAGCAGTTTCTCCACAGCCATGAACACTGAAGCTTTCTTT. It encodes CASSFSTAMNTEAFF. The chain is built from TRBV27 and TRBJ1-1; no clear D gene. Trimming removed 3 bases from V and 0 bases from J, with 11 bases in between. The germline CDR1 and CDR2 sequences are MNHEY and SMNVEV (reference sequence). The CDR3 is 15 amino acids.

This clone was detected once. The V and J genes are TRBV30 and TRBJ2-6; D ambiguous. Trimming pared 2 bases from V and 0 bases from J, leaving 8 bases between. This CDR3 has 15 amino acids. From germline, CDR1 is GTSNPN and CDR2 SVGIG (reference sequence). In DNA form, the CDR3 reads TGTGCCTGGAGTCCAGGACCCTCTGGGGCCAACGTCCTGACTTTC. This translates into CAWSPGPSGANVLTF.

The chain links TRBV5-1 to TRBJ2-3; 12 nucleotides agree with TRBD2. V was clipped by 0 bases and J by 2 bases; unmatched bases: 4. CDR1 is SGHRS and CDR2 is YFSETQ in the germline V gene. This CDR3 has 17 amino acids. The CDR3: CASSLDGTSGSTDTQYF. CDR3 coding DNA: TGCGCCAGCAGCTTGGATGGGACTAGCGGGTCCACAGATACGCAGTATTTT.

The CDR3 DNA sequence: TGTGCCAGCAGCTTTGATAATCAAGAGACCCAGTACTTC. Amino acid sequence: CASSFDNQETQYF. The chain combines TRBV11-2 with TRBJ2-5; D not resolved. Germline lookup yields CDR1 SGHAT and CDR2 FQNNGV. The CDR3 runs 13 residues. Trimming stripped 3 bases from V and 2 bases from J, with 7 bases between.